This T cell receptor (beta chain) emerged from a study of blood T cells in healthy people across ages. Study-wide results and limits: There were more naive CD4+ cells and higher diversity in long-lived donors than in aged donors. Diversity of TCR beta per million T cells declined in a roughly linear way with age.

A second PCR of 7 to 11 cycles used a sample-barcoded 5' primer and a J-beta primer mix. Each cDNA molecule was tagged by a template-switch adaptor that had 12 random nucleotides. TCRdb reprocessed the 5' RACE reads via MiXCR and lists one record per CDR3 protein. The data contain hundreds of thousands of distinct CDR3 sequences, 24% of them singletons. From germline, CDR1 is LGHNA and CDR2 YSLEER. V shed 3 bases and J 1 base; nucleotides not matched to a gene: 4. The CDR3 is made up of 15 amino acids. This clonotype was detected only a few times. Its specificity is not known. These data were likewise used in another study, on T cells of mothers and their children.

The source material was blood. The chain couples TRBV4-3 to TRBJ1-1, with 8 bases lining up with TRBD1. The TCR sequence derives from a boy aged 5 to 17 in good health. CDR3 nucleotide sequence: TGCGCCAGCAGCCAGGGACAGGAGAAGAACACTGAAGCTTTCTTT. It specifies CASSQGQEKNTEAFF.